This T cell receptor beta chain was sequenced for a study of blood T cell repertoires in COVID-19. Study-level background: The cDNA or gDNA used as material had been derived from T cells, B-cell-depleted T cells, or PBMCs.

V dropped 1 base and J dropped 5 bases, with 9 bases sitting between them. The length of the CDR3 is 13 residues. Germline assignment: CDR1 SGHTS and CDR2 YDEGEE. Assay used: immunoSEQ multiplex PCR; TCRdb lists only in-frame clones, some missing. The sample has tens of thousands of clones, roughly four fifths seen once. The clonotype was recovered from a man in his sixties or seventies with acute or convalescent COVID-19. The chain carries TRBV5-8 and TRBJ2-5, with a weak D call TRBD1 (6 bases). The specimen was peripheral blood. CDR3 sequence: CASSLTGRETQYF. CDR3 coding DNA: TGTGCCAGCAGCTTGACAGGGCGGGAGACCCAGTACTTC.